This is a list of T cell receptor beta chains from one sample in a study of PD-1 blockade in classical Hodgkin lymphoma. This table comes from immunoSEQ multiplex PCR, and its TCRdb copy is limited to in-frame clones, with some not included. The sample shows 46,000 or so clones, about three quarters of them seen only once. Sequencing used peripheral blood mononuclear cells (PBMCs), obtained before the fourth cycle of nivolumab. All receptors come from a human donor with classical Hodgkin lymphoma. The CDR3 runs from the conserved cysteine through the conserved F or W. A D gene is named only where the DNA matches it firmly. Clone size appears in some rows only: once, few, many, or a class for an expanded clone.

v_call	j_call	d_call	clone_size	cdr3_aa	cdr3_nt
TRBV4-2	TRBJ1-3	TRBD1	-	CASSQAGQGTGNTIYF	TGTGCCAGCAGCCAAGCCGGACAGGGGACAGGAAACACCATATATTTT
TRBV30	TRBJ1-2	-	-	CAWSQDSVGYGYTF	TGTGCCTGGAGTCAGGACAGCGTAGGCTATGGCTACACCTTC
TRBV15	TRBJ2-3	-	-	CATSRTGEGTDTQYF	TGTGCCACCAGCAGGACAGGGGAGGGTACAGATACGCAGTATTTT
TRBV4-2	TRBJ2-1	TRBD2	-	CASSQEASGGAGIFNEQFF	TGTGCCAGCAGCCAAGAGGCTAGCGGGGGGGCTGGTATTTTCAATGAGCAGTTCTTC
TRBV7-8	TRBJ2-7	TRBD1	-	CASSLGGTGGYYEQYF	TGTGCCAGCAGCTTAGGCGGGACAGGGGGATACTACGAGCAGTACTTC
TRBV5-1	TRBJ1-2	-	-	CASSSDGQVYGYTF	TGCGCCAGCAGCTCTGACGGGCAAGTCTATGGCTACACCTTC
TRBV5-5	TRBJ2-7	-	few	CASSATYEQYF	TGTGCCAGCAGCGCCACCTACGAGCAGTACTTC
TRBV6-6	TRBJ1-1	-	-	CASSYVAGTEAFF	TGTGCCAGCAGTTACGTGGCGGGCACTGAAGCTTTCTTT
TRBV30	TRBJ1-5	-	-	CAWSTGGNQPQHF	TGTGCCTGGAGTACGGGCGGCAATCAGCCCCAGCATTTT
TRBV28	TRBJ2-7	-	-	CASSLSGPYEQYF	TGTGCCAGCAGTTTATCGGGACCCTACGAGCAGTACTTC
TRBV19	TRBJ2-1	-	-	CASSNQNEQFF	TGTGCCAGTAGTAACCAGAATGAGCAGTTCTTC
TRBV9	TRBJ2-3	TRBD1	-	CASSVGVGQVEDTQYF	TGTGCCAGCAGCGTAGGGGTGGGACAGGTGGAAGATACGCAGTATTTT
TRBV15	TRBJ1-2	-	-	CATSRNELYGYTF	TGTGCCACCAGCAGAAACGAGTTATATGGCTACACCTTC
TRBV6-5	TRBJ1-1	TRBD1	-	CASMTGQGDTEAFF	TGTGCCAGCATGACTGGACAGGGGGACACTGAAGCTTTCTTT
TRBV7-9	TRBJ1-5	-	-	CASSPSFYQPQHF	TGTGCCAGCAGCCCCTCATTCTATCAGCCCCAGCATTTT
TRBV5-1	TRBJ2-5	-	once	CASSLGQSQETQYF	TGCGCCAGCAGCTTGGGACAGTCCCAAGAGACCCAGTACTTC
TRBV5-7	TRBJ2-5	-	-	CASSHPETQYF	TGTGCCAGCAGCCATCCTGAGACCCAGTACTTC
TRBV5-6	TRBJ2-3	-	-	CASSFGWSGDTQYF	TGTGCCAGCAGCTTCGGATGGAGTGGAGATACGCAGTATTTT
TRBV7-3	TRBJ1-1	TRBD1	once	CASSRQGHTEAFF	TGTGCCAGCAGTCGACAGGGACACACTGAAGCTTTCTTT
TRBV10-3	TRBJ2-1	TRBD2	-	CAISAGGGHNEQFF	TGTGCCATCAGTGCCGGGGGGGGCCACAATGAGCAGTTCTTC
TRBV7-2	TRBJ1-1	-	few	CASSLTRYEAFF	TGTGCCAGCAGCTTAACTCGGTACGAAGCTTTCTTT
TRBV4-2	TRBJ2-6	-	-	CASSQTSSGANVLTF	TGTGCCAGCAGCCAAACATCCTCTGGGGCCAACGTCCTGACTTTC